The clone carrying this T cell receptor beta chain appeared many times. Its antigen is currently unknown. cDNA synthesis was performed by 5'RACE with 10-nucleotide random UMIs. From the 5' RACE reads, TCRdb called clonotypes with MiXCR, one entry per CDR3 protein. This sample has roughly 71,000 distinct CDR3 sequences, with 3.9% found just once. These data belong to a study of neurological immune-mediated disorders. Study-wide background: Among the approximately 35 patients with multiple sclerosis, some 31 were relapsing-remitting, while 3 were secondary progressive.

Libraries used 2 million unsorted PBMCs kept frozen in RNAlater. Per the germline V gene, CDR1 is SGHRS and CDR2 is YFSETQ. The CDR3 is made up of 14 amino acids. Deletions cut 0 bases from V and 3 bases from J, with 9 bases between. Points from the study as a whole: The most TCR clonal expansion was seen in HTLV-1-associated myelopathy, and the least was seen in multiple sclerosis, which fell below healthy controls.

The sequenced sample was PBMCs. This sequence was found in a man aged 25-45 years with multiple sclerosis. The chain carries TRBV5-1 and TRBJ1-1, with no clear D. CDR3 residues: CASSLVPTDTEAFF. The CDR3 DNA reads TGCGCCAGCAGCTTGGTTCCTACCGACACTGAAGCTTTCTTT. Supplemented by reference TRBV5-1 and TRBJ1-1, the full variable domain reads KAGVTQTPRYLIKTRGQQVTLSCSPISGHRSVSWYQQTPGQGLQFLFEYFSETQRNKGNFPGRFSGRQFSNSRSEMNVSTLELGDSALYLCASSLVPTDTEAFFGQGTRLTVV.